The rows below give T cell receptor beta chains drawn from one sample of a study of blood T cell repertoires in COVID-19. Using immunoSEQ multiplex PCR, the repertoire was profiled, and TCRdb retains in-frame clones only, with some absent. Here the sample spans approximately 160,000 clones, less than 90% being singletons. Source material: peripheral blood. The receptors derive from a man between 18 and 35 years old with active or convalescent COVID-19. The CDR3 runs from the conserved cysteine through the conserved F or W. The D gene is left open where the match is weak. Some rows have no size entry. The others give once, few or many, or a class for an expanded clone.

CDR3nt: TGTGCCAGCAGCTTAGTAGTAATGGAGACCCAGTACTTC; CDR3aa: CASSLVVMETQYF; j_gene: TRBJ2-5; d_gene: NA; len: 13; abundance: NA; v_gene: TRBV11-2
CDR3nt: TGCGCCAGCAGCTCCCGGGACAGGGGAGAAAGCAATCAGCCCCAGCATTTT; CDR3aa: CASSSRDRGESNQPQHF; j_gene: TRBJ1-5; d_gene: TRBD1; len: 17; abundance: NA; v_gene: TRBV5-1
CDR3nt: TGTGCCAGCAGTATCCTTAACTATGGCTACACCTTC; CDR3aa: CASSILNYGYTF; j_gene: TRBJ1-2; d_gene: NA; len: 12; abundance: once; v_gene: TRBV2
CDR3nt: TGTGCCAGCAGCCAACGGGACACCGCTGACGAGCAGTACTTC; CDR3aa: CASSQRDTADEQYF; j_gene: TRBJ2-7; d_gene: NA; len: 14; abundance: once; v_gene: TRBV4-2
CDR3nt: TGTGCCAGCAGCTTAAAGGTGGTGGGCCGAGGGCCAGCGACCTGTGGTCCTAACTATGGCTACACCTTC; CDR3aa: CASSLKVVGRGPATCGPNYGYTF; j_gene: TRBJ1-2; d_gene: NA; len: 23; abundance: NA; v_gene: TRBV7-3
CDR3nt: TGCGCCAGCGCCGTGATGGGCCAAGATACGCAGTATTTT; CDR3aa: CASAVMGQDTQYF; j_gene: TRBJ2-3; d_gene: NA; len: 13; abundance: NA; v_gene: TRBV5-1
CDR3nt: TGTGCCAGCGGACGAATTAGCGGGGAAGAGACCCAGTACTTC; CDR3aa: CASGRISGEETQYF; j_gene: TRBJ2-5; d_gene: TRBD2; len: 14; abundance: NA; v_gene: TRBV25-1
CDR3nt: TGCGCCAGCAGCCAAGTGAACAGGAACACTGAAGCTTTCTTT; CDR3aa: CASSQVNRNTEAFF; j_gene: TRBJ1-1; d_gene: NA; len: 14; abundance: NA; v_gene: TRBV4-3
CDR3nt: TGTGCCAGCTCACCGGACAGTCAGACCTATGGCTACACCTTC; CDR3aa: CASSPDSQTYGYTF; j_gene: TRBJ1-2; d_gene: NA; len: 14; abundance: NA; v_gene: TRBV18
CDR3nt: TGTGCCAGCAGCTTGTCGGACAGGGGGGAAAGGACTGAAGCTTTCTTT; CDR3aa: CASSLSDRGERTEAFF; j_gene: TRBJ1-1; d_gene: TRBD1; len: 16; abundance: NA; v_gene: TRBV5-4
CDR3nt: TGTGCCAGCAGGTTGTGGACAGGGATGGAAAGCGTCCGTCCGAAACAGTTCTTC; CDR3aa: CASRLWTGMESVRPKQFF; j_gene: TRBJ2-1; d_gene: TRBD1; len: 18; abundance: once; v_gene: TRBV5-8
CDR3nt: TGTGCCTGTAAGACAGGGGGCGCGTCGGGCAATCAGCCCCAGCATTTT; CDR3aa: CACKTGGASGNQPQHF; j_gene: TRBJ1-5; d_gene: TRBD1; len: 16; abundance: few; v_gene: TRBV30
CDR3nt: TGTGCCAGCAGCACCCGACTAGCGGGGGACACCGGGGAGCTGTTTTTT; CDR3aa: CASSTRLAGDTGELFF; j_gene: TRBJ2-2; d_gene: TRBD2; len: 16; abundance: NA; v_gene: TRBV3-1/TRBV3-2
CDR3nt: TGTGCCAGCAGTGACCCGACAGGGGGCTATTCTGAAGCTTTCTTT; CDR3aa: CASSDPTGGYSEAFF; j_gene: TRBJ1-1; d_gene: TRBD1; len: 15; abundance: NA; v_gene: TRBV2
CDR3nt: TGTGCCAGCAGCGCCGGACTACCCCGGGCGGGCTATGGCTACACCTTC; CDR3aa: CASSAGLPRAGYGYTF; j_gene: TRBJ1-2; d_gene: NA; len: 16; abundance: NA; v_gene: TRBV5-5
CDR3nt: TGTGCCAGCCCTCCGGAGGGCCGTGGAGGCACAGATACGCAGTATTTT; CDR3aa: CASPPEGRGGTDTQYF; j_gene: TRBJ2-3; d_gene: NA; len: 16; abundance: NA; v_gene: TRBV28
CDR3nt: TGTGCCAGCTCGAACCGGGACAGGGGGCCATACACCTTC; CDR3aa: CASSNRDRGPYTF; j_gene: TRBJ1-2; d_gene: TRBD1; len: 13; abundance: NA; v_gene: TRBV18
CDR3nt: TGTGCCAGCAGCCATCCACTAGCGGGGGGTGAAGAGACCCAGTACTTC; CDR3aa: CASSHPLAGGEETQYF; j_gene: TRBJ2-5; d_gene: TRBD2; len: 16; abundance: NA; v_gene: TRBV7-9
CDR3nt: TGTGCCAGCAGCCACAGCGGGAGGGGCAATGAGCAGTTCTTC; CDR3aa: CASSHSGRGNEQFF; j_gene: TRBJ2-1; d_gene: TRBD2; len: 14; abundance: NA; v_gene: TRBV14
CDR3nt: TGCGCCAGCAGCTTGGCACAGGGGGCGGTTGAAAAACTGTTTTTT; CDR3aa: CASSLAQGAVEKLFF; j_gene: TRBJ1-4; d_gene: TRBD1; len: 15; abundance: NA; v_gene: TRBV5-1
CDR3nt: TGTGCCAGCAGCAAAGTACTGTTAGCGGGAGTTAGGGACGAGCAGTACTTC; CDR3aa: CASSKVLLAGVRDEQYF; j_gene: TRBJ2-7; d_gene: NA; len: 17; abundance: NA; v_gene: TRBV21-1
CDR3nt: TGTGCCAGCAGCTTGAGGGGTATCGGGGAGACCCAGTACTTC; CDR3aa: CASSLRGIGETQYF; j_gene: TRBJ2-5; d_gene: NA; len: 14; abundance: NA; v_gene: TRBV5-5
CDR3nt: TGTGCCAGTAGTATTACCATGGGACAGGGTAGGGAAAAACTGTTTTTT; CDR3aa: CASSITMGQGREKLFF; j_gene: TRBJ1-4; d_gene: TRBD1; len: 16; abundance: NA; v_gene: TRBV19
CDR3nt: TGTGCCAGTAGTTCAACAGGTGACACTGAAGCTTTCTTT; CDR3aa: CASSSTGDTEAFF; j_gene: TRBJ1-1; d_gene: NA; len: 13; abundance: NA; v_gene: TRBV19